This T cell receptor (beta chain) was found in a study of blood T cell repertoires in COVID-19. Across the whole study: From T cells, B-cell-depleted T cells, or PBMCs came the material, which was cDNA or gDNA.

The study drew participants aged about 18 to 89 years from roughly 25 US areas. Original processing notes: Amplification with reference gene primers provided the estimates of nucleated cell counts. Assay: immunoSEQ multiplex PCR; the TCRdb copy retains only in-frame clones and omits some. That table gives V, J and clone size, and the DNA gave D and trimming. The profile covers about 400,000 clones, with roughly nine tenths appearing a single time and 1.5% to 2% taken by the ten largest. The table lists this clone with a count of one. The V gene end was trimmed by 4 bases and the J gene end by 5 bases; junction bases not matched to a gene: 8. Germline V gene lookup returns CDR1 SGDLS and CDR2 YYNGEE. The CDR3 extends over 14 amino acids.

Material for sequencing was PBMCs or T cells enriched from blood (not recorded which). The sequence came from a woman aged 25-40 years who had recovered from COVID-19. The gene calls are TRBV9 and TRBJ1-2; TRBD1 matches 7 bases. The CDR3 reads CASSPTGTAYGYTF. In DNA, the CDR3 is TGTGCCAGCAGCCCTACCGGGACAGCTTATGGCTACACCTTC. Based on the CDR3 plus reference TRBV9 and TRBJ1-2, the full variable domain is DSGVTQTPKHLITATGQRVTLRCSPRSGDLSVYWYQQSLDQGLQFLIQYYNGEERAKGNILERFSAQQFPDLHSELNLSSLELGDSALYFCASSPTGTAYGYTFGSGTRLTVV.